One sample yielded the 18 T cell receptor beta chains listed below, sequenced in a study of blood T cell repertoires in COVID-19. The method was immunoSEQ multiplex PCR; TCRdb's version includes in-frame clones alone and lacks a portion of them. The sample lists some 290,000 clones, approximately 89% seen once, with almost 9.5% in the top ten. Sequencing was done on a sample of PBMCs or T cells enriched from blood (not recorded which). The receptors stem from a woman aged 25 to 39 who had recovered from COVID-19.

This clone was counted a single time. The J gene is TRBJ1-5, the V gene TRBV4-1; 7 bases are shared with TRBD1. V was clipped by 1 base and J by 6 bases; unmatched bases: 6. The germline V gene encodes CDR1 MGHRA and CDR2 YSYEKL. This CDR3 is 15 amino acids long. Here the CDR3 reads CASSQVPRDSQPQHF. CDR3 coding DNA: TGCGCCAGCAGCCAAGTCCCTCGGGACAGTCAGCCCCAGCATTTT.

The V call is TRBV11-2, the J call TRBJ2-7; TRBD2 aligns across 15 bases. Trimming took 5 bases from V and 4 from J; bases not matched to a gene: 6. CDR1 and CDR2 from the germline V gene are SGHAT and FQNNGV. The CDR3 consists of 16 residues. The CDR3 sequence: CASSQSGTSGRYEQYF. CDR3 bases: TGTGCCAGCAGCCAGAGCGGGACTAGCGGGAGGTACGAGCAGTACTTC.

The rearrangement links TRBV27 to TRBJ1-5; 8 bases map to TRBD1. The CDR3 loop spans 14 amino acids. CDR1 is MNHEY and CDR2 is SMNVEV in the germline V gene (reference sequence). Trimming took 3 bases from V and 4 from J; bases not matched to a gene: 2. This chain's CDR3 is CASSFQGANQPQHF. In nucleotides, the CDR3 is TGTGCCAGCAGTTTTCAGGGGGCAAATCAGCCCCAGCATTTT.

This clone was observed a handful of times. The V gene is TRBV27, the J gene TRBJ1-1; 7 nucleotides match TRBD1. Trimming took 6 bases from V and 4 from J; bases not matched to a gene: 2. Germline V gene data show CDR1 as MNHEY and CDR2 as SMNVEV (reference sequence). The CDR3 runs to 12 residues. In nucleotides, the CDR3 is TGTGCCAGCAGCGCAGGGGGCACTGAAGCTTTCTTT. Translating gives CASSAGGTEAFF.

The chain couples TRBV5-1 to TRBJ2-2; tentatively, D is TRBD2 (6 bases). Germline assignment: CDR1 SGHRS and CDR2 YFSETQ. The CDR3 is 15 residues long. V was trimmed by 5 bases and J by 3 bases, leaving 14 bases between them. The CDR3 protein is CASSITGVYTGELFF. The CDR3 bases are TGCGCCAGCAGTATCACGGGGGTATACACCGGGGAGCTGTTTTTT. Variable domain in full (rest from reference TRBV5-1 and TRBJ2-2): KAGVTQTPRYLIKTRGQQVTLSCSPISGHRSVSWYQQTPGQGLQFLFEYFSETQRNKGNFPGRFSGRQFSNSRSEMNVSTLELGDSALYLCASSITGVYTGELFFGEGSRLTVL.

The rearrangement uses TRBV9 and TRBJ1-1; 8 bases are a match to TRBD1. Per germline, CDR1 SGDLS and CDR2 YYNGEE. The CDR3 covers 15 residues. Losses at the gene ends were 5 bases for V and 3 bases for J; bases not matched to a gene: 9. CDR3 sequence reads: CASRELQGAHTEAFF. CDR3 coding DNA: TGTGCCAGCAGAGAACTTCAGGGGGCGCACACTGAAGCTTTCTTT.

This chain connects TRBV9 to TRBJ2-7; perhaps TRBD1 as D (5 bases). The V gene's germline CDR1 is SGDLS and CDR2 YYNGEE. The CDR3 contains 14 residues. The V gene lost 4 bases and the J gene lost 0 bases, with 11 bases spanning the gap. The DNA of the CDR3 is TGTGCCAGCAGCCCCCAGGGTGACTCCTACGAGCAGTACTTC. Residues: CASSPQGDSYEQYF. The full variable domain, completed using reference TRBV9 and TRBJ2-7, is DSGVTQTPKHLITATGQRVTLRCSPRSGDLSVYWYQQSLDQGLQFLIQYYNGEERAKGNILERFSAQQFPDLHSELNLSSLELGDSALYFCASSPQGDSYEQYFGPGTRLTVT.

The chain joins TRBV4-2 to TRBJ1-1, with 10 bases fitting TRBD1. With 4 bases clipped from V and 3 bases from J, the junction kept 5 bases outside the gene matches. The length of the CDR3 is 15 residues. Germline CDR1 is LGHNA and CDR2 is YNFKEQ. The CDR3 reads CASSRRQGADTEAFF. The CDR3 DNA reads as TGTGCCAGCAGCCGCAGACAGGGGGCGGACACTGAAGCTTTCTTT.

The chain links TRBV2 to TRBJ1-3; D unclear. CDR3 length: 17 amino acids. Germline V gives CDR1 SNHLY, CDR2 FYNNEI. V lost 2 bases, J lost 0 bases, and 14 bases lay in between. The CDR3 DNA is TGTGCCAGCAGTGAACGGGGAGGGCCGTCCTCTGGAAACACCATATATTTT. Translating it yields CASSERGGPSSGNTIYF.

The chain links TRBV7-9 to TRBJ1-1; D remains unclear. The V gene's germline CDR1 is SEHNR and CDR2 FQNEAQ (reference sequence). Trimming pared 4 bases from V and 5 bases from J, leaving 8 bases between. This CDR3 is built from 12 residues. The CDR3 spells CASSSRDTEAFF. The CDR3 region has the DNA TGTGCCAGCAGCTCCCGGGATACTGAAGCTTTCTTT.

V gene TRBV13 combines with J gene TRBJ2-3, with 8 bases identical to TRBD2. V dropped 0 bases and J dropped 0; count of bases not matched to a gene: 8. This CDR3 is built from 18 residues. Germline V gene lookup returns CDR1 PRHDT and CDR2 FYEKMQ (reference sequence). CDR3: CASSLGPTSESSTDTQYF. The DNA of the CDR3 is TGTGCCAGCAGCTTAGGCCCGACTAGCGAGTCTAGCACAGATACGCAGTATTTT.

The chain employs TRBV30 and TRBJ1-1, with D possibly matching TRBD1 (5 bases). V lost 0 bases to trimming and J lost 2 bases, with 13 bases between them. The length of the CDR3 is 15 residues. Looked up from germline, CDR1 is GTSNPN and CDR2 is SVGIG (reference sequence). This CDR3 is CAWSVWRQPNTEAFF. CDR3 in DNA: TGTGCCTGGAGTGTATGGCGACAGCCAAACACTGAAGCTTTCTTT.

This clone was recorded only once. J is TRBJ2-1 and V is TRBV5-1; TRBD2 matches 15 bases. With V trimmed by 0 bases and J by 0 bases, 16 bases remained unmatched. The germline gives CDR1 SGHRS, CDR2 YFSETQ. This CDR3 comprises 23 residues. The CDR3 spells CASSLEVPGTSGRSISSYNEQFF. CDR3 in DNA: TGCGCCAGCAGCTTGGAGGTGCCTGGGACTAGCGGGAGGTCCATAAGCTCCTACAATGAGCAGTTCTTC.

The rearrangement links TRBV21-1 to TRBJ2-7; the table calls TRBD2, which could not be checked here. TRBV21-1 is a pseudogene segment. This CDR3 has 15 residues. The chain's CDR3 is CASISGLAGTYEQYF. The CDR3 bases are TGTGCCAGCATATCTGGACTAGCGGGAACCTACGAGCAGTACTTC.

This chain links TRBV24-1 with TRBJ1-5; weak D call: TRBD1 (5 bases). V dropped 4 bases and J dropped 4 bases, with 10 bases sitting between them. The CDR3 extends over 14 amino acids. Germline CDR1 is KGHDR and CDR2 is SFDVKD. As DNA, the CDR3 is TGTGCCACCAGTGACTCGACAGAAAATCAGCCCCAGCATTTT. Its protein product is CATSDSTENQPQHF.

This sequence joins TRBV6-5 and TRBJ2-5; maybe TRBD2 (6 bases). Between the trimmed V and J ends, which lost 2 bases and 2 bases, there was a span of 12 bases. CDR1 MNHEY and CDR2 SVGAGI come from the germline V gene. The CDR3 spans 15 residues. The CDR3 DNA sequence: TGTGCCAGCAGTTACGCAGGGAGGTATCAAGAGACCCAGTACTTC. The encoded protein is CASSYAGRYQETQYF.

The chain links TRBV9 to TRBJ2-2; D unclear. Between the trimmed V and J ends, which lost 0 bases and 4 bases, there was a span of 7 bases. The CDR3 consists of 14 residues. Germline V gives CDR1 SGDLS, CDR2 YYNGEE. The CDR3 here is CASSVDAFTGELFF. The CDR3 DNA follows: TGTGCCAGCAGCGTAGATGCGTTCACCGGGGAGCTGTTTTTT.

The chain's CDR3 is CARRNGGETQYF. CDR3 nucleotides: TGTGCCAGGAGAAATGGAGGCGAGACCCAGTACTTC. The chain combines TRBV7-3 with TRBJ2-5; D is perhaps TRBD2 (5 bases). From germline, CDR1 is SGHTA and CDR2 FQGTGA. Trimming removed 9 bases from V and 5 bases from J, with 13 bases in between. This CDR3 is 12 amino acids long.